The rows below give T cell receptor beta chains drawn from one sample of a study of human T cells and chemical hapten exposure. MiXCR, run by TCRdb on the RACE reads, gives a single entry per CDR3 protein. Seen here are about 290,000 distinct CDR3 sequences, 7.5% to 9% observed once, and the top ten hold more than 0.95%. The sequencing used whole blood, collected in connection with sensitization to the hapten diphenylcyclopropenone (DPC). The receptors were gathered from a man in his late teens or twenties with alopecia areata. Some clones in this sample may be carry-over from other donors' samples. The CDR3 runs from the conserved cysteine through the conserved F or W. A D gene is named only where the DNA matches it firmly. Not every row has a clone size; where given, it reads once, few, many or a size class.

>TRBJ2-1|14|TRBV11-2|-|-
TGTGCCAGCAGCCCGGCCGCTGGATACAATGAGCAGTTCTTC
CASSPAAGYNEQFF
>TRBJ2-3|15|TRBV6-1|few|TRBD2
TGTGCCAGCATGCGAAGGCGGGGAGGGGCAGATACGCAGTATTTT
CASMRRRGGADTQYF
>TRBJ2-2|15|TRBV5-1|many|-
TGCGCCAGCAGCGCCGGGACGGATGTGACCGGGGAGCTGTTTTTT
CASSAGTDVTGELFF
>TRBJ1-1|15|TRBV20-1|few|-
TGCAGTGCTAGAAGCCACCGGGGTAAGAACACTGAAGCTTTCTTT
CSARSHRGKNTEAFF
>TRBJ1-5|15|TRBV20-1|-|-
TGCAGTGCTAGAGGCCCAGGGGTTAGCAATCAGCCCCAGCATTTT
CSARGPGVSNQPQHF
>TRBJ2-1|15|TRBV4-3|many|-
TGCGCCAGCAGCCAAGCTGCGCGGTTTATATATGAGCAGTTCTTC
CASSQAARFIYEQFF
>TRBJ2-7|17|TRBV5-4|many|TRBD1
TGTGCCAGCAGCTTGGAGGGTAGGGGACAGGGACACTACGAGCAGTACTTC
CASSLEGRGQGHYEQYF
>TRBJ2-1|17|TRBV27|few|-
TGTGCCAGCTCGGATATACCCGGCATAGTTTCCTACAATGAGCAGTTCTTC
CASSDIPGIVSYNEQFF
>TRBJ2-6|17|TRBV4-3|many|TRBD1
TGCGCCAGCAGCCTGGGACAGGGAAACGCTGGGGCCAACGTCCTGACTTTC
CASSLGQGNAGANVLTF
>TRBJ2-1|12|TRBV29-1|-|-
TGCAGCGTAGCCTCACAGGGTCATGAGCAGTTCTTC
CSVASQGHEQFF
>TRBJ1-4|16|TRBV5-4|-|TRBD1
TGTGCCAGCAGCGAGACAGGGGGCGAGGGTAATGAAAAACTGTTTTTT
CASSETGGEGNEKLFF
>TRBJ1-4|16|TRBV4-3|-|-
TGCGCCAGCAGCCTTTTTCCCCACAGAACTAATGAAAAACTGTTTTTT
CASSLFPHRTNEKLFF
>TRBJ2-7|14|TRBV4-2|-|TRBD2
TGTGCCAGCAGCCAACAGCGGGGCCTTTACGAGCAGTACTTC
CASSQQRGLYEQYF
>TRBJ1-5|17|TRBV20-1|few|-
TGCAGTGCTAGACGTCGGCAGGGAGTTAATAGCAATCAGCCCCAGCATTTT
CSARRRQGVNSNQPQHF
>TRBJ1-5|14|TRBV3-2|few|-
TGTGCCAGCAGCCAAGAGAGTAGCAATCAGCCCCAGCATTTT
CASSQESSNQPQHF
>TRBJ2-4|13|TRBV25-1|few|TRBD2
TGTGCCAGCAAGGGGAGGGGTGTAAACATTCAGTACTTC
CASKGRGVNIQYF
>TRBJ1-1|14|TRBV20-1|many|TRBD1
TGCAGTGCTAGTAGGGGACAGCTGAACACTGAAGCTTTCTTT
CSASRGQLNTEAFF
>TRBJ1-1|15|TRBV9|few|-
TGTGCCAGCAGCGTAGGACCCTTTGGAAACACTGAAGCTTTCTTT
CASSVGPFGNTEAFF
>TRBJ2-3|14|TRBV27|-|TRBD2
TGTGCCAGCAGTTTTGGACTAGCAACAGATACGCAGTATTTT
CASSFGLATDTQYF
>TRBJ1-4|17|TRBV7-9|few|TRBD1
TGTGCCAGCAGCCCGGGGACAGCGGCCGCTGGGGTTGGAAAACTGTTTTTT
CASSPGTAAAGVGKLFF
>TRBJ2-6|16|TRBV10-3|few|TRBD1
TGTGCCATCAGTGAAGGACAGGGAAGTGGGGCCAACGTCCTGACTTTC
CAISEGQGSGANVLTF
>TRBJ1-3|19|TRBV5-1|few|TRBD1
TGCGCCAGCAAGGTCATGCCAGGGGGCGAAACCATCTCTGGAAACACCATATATTTT
CASKVMPGGETISGNTIYF
>TRBJ2-2|14|TRBV5-6|many|-
TGTGCCAGCAGCCCAGTAGGGTTCACCGGGGAGCTGTTTTTT
CASSPVGFTGELFF
>TRBJ2-3|13|TRBV28|few|-
TGTGCCAGCAACGAGGGGGGAGCAGATACGCAGTATTTT
CASNEGGADTQYF
>TRBJ2-7|16|TRBV4-1|few|-
TGCGCCAGCAGCCAGACAGGGCAGGTTACGGGGGACGAGCAGTACTTC
CASSQTGQVTGDEQYF
>TRBJ2-5|17|TRBV20-1|many|TRBD2
TGCAGTGCTAGGGGCGGGCTAGCGGGGGGTCCTCAAGAGACCCAGTACTTC
CSARGGLAGGPQETQYF
>TRBJ2-1|16|TRBV24-1|-|TRBD2
TGTGCCACCAGTGATCCCACTAGCGGGGCCCACAATGAGCAGTTCTTC
CATSDPTSGAHNEQFF
>TRBJ1-1|15|TRBV7-6|-|-
TGTGCCAGCAGCCCCGACCTAGGCCGGAACACTGAAGCTTTCTTT
CASSPDLGRNTEAFF
>TRBJ1-6|14|TRBV7-2|few|TRBD1
TGTGCCAGCATGATAAGGGGGCTTAATTCACCCCTCCACTTT
CASMIRGLNSPLHF
>TRBJ1-1|15|TRBV12-3/TRBV12-4|many|-
TGTGCCAGCAGTTTAGGTTCGGCTGGGAACACTGAAGCTTTCTTT
CASSLGSAGNTEAFF
>TRBJ2-6|16|TRBV27|few|-
TGTGCCAGCAGTTTATCGAGGCCATCTGGGGCCAACGTCCTGACTTTC
CASSLSRPSGANVLTF
>TRBJ2-7|15|TRBV6-2/TRBV6-3|few|TRBD1
TGTGCCAGCAGCTATACAGGGGAATCTCATCGCGAGCAGTACTTC
CASSYTGESHREQYF
>TRBJ2-3|11|TRBV7-2|-|-
TGTGCCAGCAGCTCGCTAAATACGCAGTATTTT
CASSSLNTQYF
>TRBJ2-6|13|TRBV5-1|few|-
TGCGCCAGCGGCGGTACCGGGGCCAACGTCCTGACTTTC
CASGGTGANVLTF
>TRBJ1-1|15|TRBV4-1|-|-
TGCGCCAGCAGCCACTTAATCTCTCTGAACACTGAAGCTTTCTTT
CASSHLISLNTEAFF
>TRBJ1-4|16|TRBV7-2|many|-
TGTGCCAGCAGCTCGCCGACAGGTTCGACTAATGAAAAACTGTTTTTT
CASSSPTGSTNEKLFF
>TRBJ2-1|15|TRBV24-1|-|-
TGTGCCACCAGTGATCCGGGGGAGACCTACAATGAGCAGTTCTTC
CATSDPGETYNEQFF
>TRBJ1-4|11|TRBV6-6|few|-
TGTGCCAGCAGCCCGTCGGGAAAACTGTTTTTT
CASSPSGKLFF
>TRBJ1-6|13|TRBV10-2|-|-
TGCGCCAGCACCGGGGACGGTAATTCACCCCTCCACTTT
CASTGDGNSPLHF
>TRBJ1-2|13|TRBV29-1|-|-
TGCAGCGTTGGGGCGGGCGTTAACTATGGCTACACCTTC
CSVGAGVNYGYTF
>TRBJ1-5|15|TRBV6-1|-|TRBD1
TGTGCCAGCAGATTCGGACAGGCGATGGATCAGCCCCAGCATTTT
CASRFGQAMDQPQHF
>TRBJ1-5|15|TRBV6-1|many|-
TGTGCCAGTTACTCATTTAGGGGGTCAGGGCAGCCCCAGCATTTT
CASYSFRGSGQPQHF
>TRBJ2-6|12|TRBV28|few|-
TGTGCCATCCTATCCCCAGCCAACGTCCTGACTTTC
CAILSPANVLTF
>TRBJ2-2|15|TRBV5-1|few|TRBD1
TGCGCCAGCAGCTGGACAGGGGGCAACACCGGGGAGCTGTTTTTT
CASSWTGGNTGELFF
>TRBJ1-2|13|TRBV7-2|many|-
TGTGCCAGCAGCTTAGTTGTAGGGGAGGGTGGTACCTTC
CASSLVVGEGGTF
>TRBJ1-2|15|TRBV6-5|many|-
TGTGCCAGCAGTTACTCGCAGGTCGGCGGATATGGCTACACCTTC
CASSYSQVGGYGYTF
>TRBJ2-3|15|TRBV6-6|few|-
TGTGCCAGCAGTTACGAGGGTTCTAGCACAGATACGCAGTATTTT
CASSYEGSSTDTQYF
>TRBJ2-7|14|TRBV7-2|many|-
TGTGCCAGCAGCCGGATGATGGGGCCCTACGAGCAGTACTTC
CASSRMMGPYEQYF
>TRBJ2-1|15|TRBV4-1|few|-
TGCGCCAGCAGCCACCAAGACAGGTTTCTTGGTGAGCAGTTCTTC
CASSHQDRFLGEQFF
>TRBJ1-5|12|TRBV20-1|few|-
TGCAGTCGTAGGACGTTGGGGCAGCCCCAGCATTTT
CSRRTLGQPQHF
>TRBJ2-1|14|TRBV20-1|-|-
TGCAGTGCTAGAGGCTGGGCCTCAGCGTATGAGCAGTTCTTC
CSARGWASAYEQFF